This T cell receptor (beta chain) was documented in a study of lymphopenia after photon versus proton radiotherapy. Study-level results: Photon-treated patients lost naive T cells and TCR diversity; proton-treated stayed stable. Larger post-nadir TCR diversity loss correlated inversely with survival in deceased patients.

Trimming stripped 1 base from V and 6 bases from J, with 19 bases between. There are 16 residues in the CDR3. The germline V gene has CDR1 LGHNA and CDR2 YNFKEQ. This table comes from immunoSEQ multiplex PCR, and its TCRdb copy is limited to in-frame clones, with some not included. Among 20,000 to 30,000 clones listed, 80% to 85% were seen once. Regarding this clone: Its antigen is still unknown.

The material was peripheral blood, obtained from a patient treated with proton-based radiotherapy. V and J are TRBV4-2 and TRBJ2-7; the D gene is possibly TRBD1 (5 bases). This clonotype originated in a woman in her 70s with pancreatic cancer. CDR3 residues: CASSQARGQGSSEQYF. DNA for the CDR3: TGTGCCAGCAGCCAAGCTAGGGGCCAGGGTAGCTCCGAGCAGTACTTC.